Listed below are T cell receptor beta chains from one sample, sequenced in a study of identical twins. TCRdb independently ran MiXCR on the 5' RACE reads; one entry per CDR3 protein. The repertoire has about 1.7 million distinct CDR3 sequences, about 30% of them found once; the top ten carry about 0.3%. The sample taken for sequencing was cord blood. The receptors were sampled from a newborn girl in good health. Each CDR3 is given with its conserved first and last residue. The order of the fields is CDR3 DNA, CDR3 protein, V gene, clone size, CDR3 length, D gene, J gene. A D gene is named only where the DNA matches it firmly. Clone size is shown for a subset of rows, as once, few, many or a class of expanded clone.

TGCAGTGCTAGACGGACAGGGGTTAAGAACACCGGGGAGCTGTTTTTT CSARRTGVKNTGELFF TRBV20-1 - 16 TRBD1 TRBJ2-2
TGTGCCAGCAGCGAAACCGGGACAGTCACCTACGAGCAGTACTTC CASSETGTVTYEQYF TRBV7-2 - 15 TRBD1 TRBJ2-7
TGTGCCAGCGGGCGTTACCTCAATGAGCAGTTCTTC CASGRYLNEQFF TRBV7-9 few 12 - TRBJ2-1
TGTGCCAGCAGCTTAGGGCAGGGGGTACGATTTAGCTCCTACGAGCAGTACTTC CASSLGQGVRFSSYEQYF TRBV7-8 - 18 TRBD1 TRBJ2-7
TGCAGCGCCAAGCCGCGGGCCAGCAATGAGCAGTACTTC CSAKPRASNEQYF TRBV29-1 few 13 - TRBJ2-5
TGTGCCAGCAGCGTAGATGGAGAGGGGCCCAGGGGGCAGTTCTTC CASSVDGEGPRGQFF TRBV9 - 15 - TRBJ2-1
TGTGCCACCAGCAGAGATCTGGGCAGCTCCTACAATGAGCAGTTCTTC CATSRDLGSSYNEQFF TRBV15 - 16 - TRBJ2-1
TGCAGCGTTGAGAGACAGGGGTCGTTAGCGGATACGCAGTATTTT CSVERQGSLADTQYF TRBV29-1 - 15 TRBD1 TRBJ2-3
TGTGCCGGCCGGGGGTCTAATGAAAAACTGTTTTTT CAGRGSNEKLFF TRBV6-1 once 12 - TRBJ1-4
TGTGCCAGCAGTTTAGACAGGAGGGAGCAGTACTTC CASSLDRREQYF TRBV7-2 many 12 - TRBJ2-7
TGTGCCAGCAGCCAGAAAGATCAGTTCTTC CASSQKDQFF TRBV7-9 - 10 - TRBJ2-1
TGTGCCAGCAGTCCCGGACTAGCGGGAGGAGGTAGGGGCTACAATGAGCAGTTCTTC CASSPGLAGGGRGYNEQFF TRBV27 few 19 TRBD2 TRBJ2-1
TGTGCCAGCAGCCTCGGCCCATCTAGCGGGAGGTTCGGCAATGAGCAGTACTTC CASSLGPSSGRFGNEQYF TRBV6-1 few 18 TRBD2 TRBJ2-5
TGTGCCAGCTCAGCGTACGGGGCCGAGCAGTTCTTC CASSAYGAEQFF TRBV18 few 12 - TRBJ2-1
TGCAGTGCTAGACTGCGGGACAGGGAAAGCTCCTATAATTCACCCCTCCACTTT CSARLRDRESSYNSPLHF TRBV20-1 few 18 TRBD1 TRBJ1-6
TGTGCCAGCAGGAGGGGGACAGGGGACTACAATGAGCAGTTCTTC CASRRGTGDYNEQFF TRBV2 - 15 TRBD1 TRBJ2-1
TGTGCCAGCAGTGACCGTACAGCTCCCGAGCAGTACTTC CASSDRTAPEQYF TRBV27 - 13 - TRBJ2-7
TGTGCCAGCTCACCACGGGTCGAAGCGGGAGGTAGCCAGACCCAGTACTTC CASSPRVEAGGSQTQYF TRBV18 - 17 TRBD2 TRBJ2-5
TGTGCCAGCAGCCAGACTCTGTTCACAGATACGCAGTATTTT CASSQTLFTDTQYF TRBV3-1 - 14 - TRBJ2-3
TGTGCCACCAGTGTACCATCACGGAACACTGAAGCTTTCTTT CATSVPSRNTEAFF TRBV24-1 - 14 - TRBJ1-1
TGTCCCAGCAGTTCAGACAGGGGGCGGAATCAGCCCCAGCATTTT CPSSSDRGRNQPQHF TRBV27 - 15 TRBD1 TRBJ1-5
TGTGCCAGCAATGGATACACCGGGGAGCTGTTTTTT CASNGYTGELFF TRBV28 - 12 - TRBJ2-2
TGTGCCAGCGGCCGCACTAGCGGGAGCTCCTACGAGCAGTACTTC CASGRTSGSSYEQYF TRBV7-6 few 15 TRBD2 TRBJ2-7
TGTGCCATCAGCGGTAGACTAGCGGGTTATAGCACAGATACGCAGTATTTT CAISGRLAGYSTDTQYF TRBV10-3 few 17 TRBD2 TRBJ2-3
TGTGCCAGCAGTTACAACTCTGGGGCCAACGTCCTGACTTTC CASSYNSGANVLTF TRBV6-2/TRBV6-3 many 14 - TRBJ2-6
TGTGCCAGCAGCTTACTTGGATCCGGACAGGGGGCAGATCAGCCCCAGCATTTT CASSLLGSGQGADQPQHF TRBV12-3/TRBV12-4 few 18 TRBD1 TRBJ1-5
TGTGCCAGCAGTGAAGCCGCAACTAATGAAAAACTGTTTTTT CASSEAATNEKLFF TRBV25-1 - 14 - TRBJ1-4